The rows below give T cell receptor beta chains drawn from one sample of a study of shared clonotypes between healthy human individuals. The repertoire was sequenced with immunoSEQ multiplex PCR; TCRdb's copy has only in-frame clones and lacks some. This table holds around 2.5 million clones, 93% found once. The sequenced material came from naive CD4+ T cells from PBMCs. Source of these receptors: a man in his late teens or twenties in good health. Some clones in this sample may be carry-over from other donors' samples. Each CDR3 is given with its conserved first and last residue. Fields, in order: clone size, D gene, V gene, CDR3 length, J gene, CDR3 protein, CDR3 DNA. The D gene is left open where the match is weak. A clone size is listed for some rows: how often the clone was seen (once, few, many), or a class if it is expanded.

abundance: NA
d_gene: TRBD2
v_gene: TRBV7-2
len: 15
j_gene: TRBJ2-1
CDR3aa: CASSLVAGVLNEQFF
CDR3nt: TGTGCCAGCAGCTTAGTAGCGGGAGTGTTAAATGAGCAGTTCTTC

abundance: NA
d_gene: TRBD1
v_gene: TRBV10-2
len: 14
j_gene: TRBJ2-7
CDR3aa: CASSEQGPLYEQYF
CDR3nt: TGCGCCAGCAGTGAACAGGGGCCCCTCTACGAGCAGTACTTC

abundance: NA
d_gene: NA
v_gene: TRBV5-4
len: 14
j_gene: TRBJ2-2
CDR3aa: CASSVDTNTGELFF
CDR3nt: TGTGCCAGCAGCGTGGACACAAACACCGGGGAGCTGTTTTTT

abundance: NA
d_gene: TRBD1
v_gene: TRBV18
len: 15
j_gene: TRBJ2-5
CDR3aa: CASSPRQGSQETQYF
CDR3nt: TGTGCCAGCTCACCACGACAGGGATCTCAAGAGACCCAGTACTTC

abundance: NA
d_gene: TRBD1
v_gene: TRBV25-1
len: 11
j_gene: TRBJ1-3
CDR3aa: CASSRGQGIYF
CDR3nt: TGTGCCAGCAGCCGTGGACAGGGGATATATTTT

abundance: NA
d_gene: TRBD2
v_gene: TRBV6-1
len: 15
j_gene: TRBJ2-1
CDR3aa: CATTGAASGGNEQFF
CDR3nt: TGTGCCACCACGGGAGCGGCTAGCGGAGGCAATGAGCAGTTCTTC

abundance: NA
d_gene: NA
v_gene: TRBV18
len: 13
j_gene: TRBJ2-5
CDR3aa: CASSEGRQETQYF
CDR3nt: TGTGCCAGCTCTGAGGGACGCCAAGAGACCCAGTACTTC

abundance: NA
d_gene: TRBD2
v_gene: TRBV27
len: 14
j_gene: TRBJ2-7
CDR3aa: CASSLRLAGYEQYF
CDR3nt: TGTGCCAGCAGTCTACGACTAGCGGGCTACGAGCAGTACTTC

abundance: NA
d_gene: TRBD1
v_gene: TRBV6-1
len: 14
j_gene: TRBJ2-5
CDR3aa: CASRGDRGGETQYF
CDR3nt: TGTGCCAGCAGGGGGGACAGGGGGGGAGAGACCCAGTACTTC

abundance: once
d_gene: TRBD2
v_gene: TRBV5-4
len: 16
j_gene: TRBJ2-1
CDR3aa: CASSPGLAGNYNEQFF
CDR3nt: TGTGCCAGCAGCCCGGGACTAGCGGGAAATTACAATGAGCAGTTCTTC

abundance: NA
d_gene: TRBD1
v_gene: TRBV18
len: 15
j_gene: TRBJ1-2
CDR3aa: CASSPPGQGASGYTF
CDR3nt: TGTGCCAGCTCACCACCGGGACAGGGGGCAAGTGGCTACACCTTC

abundance: NA
d_gene: NA
v_gene: TRBV5-1
len: 15
j_gene: TRBJ1-4
CDR3aa: CASSLEGQVNEKLFF
CDR3nt: TGCGCCAGCAGCTTGGAGGGGCAGGTTAATGAAAAACTGTTTTTT

abundance: once
d_gene: NA
v_gene: TRBV27
len: 18
j_gene: TRBJ2-1
CDR3aa: CASSLRGPGLGMVYEQFF
CDR3nt: TGTGCCAGCAGTTTAAGGGGGCCGGGACTAGGAATGGTCTATGAGCAGTTCTTC

abundance: NA
d_gene: TRBD2
v_gene: TRBV2
len: 17
j_gene: TRBJ2-7
CDR3aa: CASSPGSPSGSSYEQYF
CDR3nt: TGTGCCAGCAGCCCAGGGAGTCCTAGCGGGAGCTCCTACGAGCAGTACTTC

abundance: NA
d_gene: TRBD1
v_gene: TRBV25-1
len: 14
j_gene: TRBJ1-1
CDR3aa: CASSERRTGGEAFF
CDR3nt: TGTGCCAGCAGTGAAAGGCGAACAGGGGGTGAAGCTTTCTTT

abundance: NA
d_gene: NA
v_gene: TRBV6-6
len: 13
j_gene: TRBJ1-1
CDR3aa: CASSYGADGEAFF
CDR3nt: TGTGCCAGCAGTTACGGGGCCGACGGTGAAGCTTTCTTT

abundance: NA
d_gene: TRBD2
v_gene: TRBV5-4
len: 15
j_gene: TRBJ2-3
CDR3aa: CASSSETSGTDTQYF
CDR3nt: TGTGCCAGCAGCTCAGAGACTAGCGGTACAGATACGCAGTATTTT

abundance: NA
d_gene: NA
v_gene: TRBV28
len: 15
j_gene: TRBJ1-4
CDR3aa: CAIQGAPGANEKLFF
CDR3nt: TGTGCCATCCAAGGGGCTCCCGGAGCTAATGAAAAACTGTTTTTT

abundance: once
d_gene: NA
v_gene: TRBV29-1
len: 10
j_gene: TRBJ2-1
CDR3aa: CSVEVARQFF
CDR3nt: TGCAGCGTTGAAGTAGCCCGCCAGTTCTTC

abundance: NA
d_gene: NA
v_gene: TRBV5-1
len: 15
j_gene: TRBJ1-5
CDR3aa: CASSPGRGGNQPQHF
CDR3nt: TGCGCCAGCAGCCCGGGTCGTGGTGGCAATCAGCCCCAGCATTTT

abundance: NA
d_gene: NA
v_gene: TRBV7-2
len: 13
j_gene: TRBJ2-7
CDR3aa: CASSSLTVGEQYF
CDR3nt: TGTGCCAGCAGCTCCCTAACGGTGGGCGAGCAGTACTTC

abundance: NA
d_gene: NA
v_gene: TRBV4-1
len: 15
j_gene: TRBJ1-3
CDR3aa: CASSQDPAAGNTIYF
CDR3nt: TGCGCCAGCAGCCAAGACCCCGCAGCGGGAAACACCATATATTTT

abundance: NA
d_gene: TRBD2
v_gene: TRBV19
len: 15
j_gene: TRBJ2-7
CDR3aa: CASSISGRAPYEQYF
CDR3nt: TGTGCCAGTAGTATAAGCGGGAGGGCCCCTTACGAGCAGTACTTC

abundance: NA
d_gene: TRBD2
v_gene: TRBV4-1
len: 18
j_gene: TRBJ2-6
CDR3aa: CASSQDGAGVAGANVLTF
CDR3nt: TGCGCCAGCAGCCAAGATGGTGCGGGAGTGGCAGGGGCCAACGTCCTGACTTTC

abundance: NA
d_gene: NA
v_gene: TRBV20-1
len: 11
j_gene: TRBJ1-2
CDR3aa: CSASSIAGYTF
CDR3nt: TGCAGTGCTAGTAGTATCGCCGGCTACACCTTC

abundance: NA
d_gene: NA
v_gene: TRBV7-2
len: 14
j_gene: TRBJ2-3
CDR3aa: CASSLDVGEAAQYF
CDR3nt: TGTGCCAGCAGCTTAGACGTGGGGGAGGCAGCGCAGTATTTT

abundance: few
d_gene: NA
v_gene: TRBV30
len: 15
j_gene: TRBJ1-1
CDR3aa: CAWEALDRVNTEAFF
CDR3nt: TGTGCCTGGGAGGCACTAGACAGAGTGAACACTGAAGCTTTCTTT

abundance: once
d_gene: NA
v_gene: TRBV15
len: 15
j_gene: TRBJ2-7
CDR3aa: CATRDRDGGIYEQYF
CDR3nt: TGTGCCACCAGAGACCGGGACGGTGGGATCTACGAGCAGTACTTC

abundance: once
d_gene: NA
v_gene: TRBV21-1
len: 16
j_gene: TRBJ1-4
CDR3aa: CASSPGMEGTNEKLFF
CDR3nt: TGTGCCAGCTCCCCAGGGATGGAGGGGACTAATGAAAAACTGTTTTTT

abundance: NA
d_gene: NA
v_gene: TRBV18
len: 15
j_gene: TRBJ2-2
CDR3aa: CASSPRHVGTGELFF
CDR3nt: TGTGCCAGCTCACCAAGACACGTAGGCACCGGGGAGCTGTTTTTT

abundance: NA
d_gene: NA
v_gene: TRBV9
len: 15
j_gene: TRBJ1-4
CDR3aa: CASSFRQENNEKLFF
CDR3nt: TGTGCCAGCAGCTTTCGACAGGAGAATAATGAAAAACTGTTTTTT

abundance: NA
d_gene: NA
v_gene: TRBV7-2
len: 11
j_gene: TRBJ1-2
CDR3aa: CASSLVYGYTF
CDR3nt: TGTGCCAGCAGCTTGGTCTATGGCTACACCTTC

abundance: NA
d_gene: NA
v_gene: TRBV4-2
len: 15
j_gene: TRBJ2-1
CDR3aa: CASSQDGLAYNEQFF
CDR3nt: TGTGCCAGCAGCCAAGACGGGCTAGCTTACAATGAGCAGTTCTTC

abundance: few
d_gene: NA
v_gene: TRBV7-9
len: 14
j_gene: TRBJ1-1
CDR3aa: CASSLVGGVAEAFF
CDR3nt: TGTGCCAGCAGCTTAGTTGGGGGAGTAGCTGAAGCTTTCTTT

abundance: NA
d_gene: NA
v_gene: TRBV7-9
len: 16
j_gene: TRBJ1-4
CDR3aa: CASSSTGAQGIEKLFF
CDR3nt: TGTGCCAGCAGCTCGACCGGTGCGCAAGGAATTGAAAAACTGTTTTTT

abundance: few
d_gene: NA
v_gene: TRBV6-1
len: 13
j_gene: TRBJ1-5
CDR3aa: CASRRTNGQPQHF
CDR3nt: TGTGCCAGCCGAAGGACCAATGGCCAGCCCCAGCATTTT

abundance: once
d_gene: TRBD1
v_gene: TRBV5-1
len: 16
j_gene: TRBJ2-1
CDR3aa: CASSPQGAGADNEQFF
CDR3nt: TGCGCCAGCAGCCCACAGGGGGCGGGAGCCGACAATGAGCAGTTCTTC

abundance: NA
d_gene: TRBD2
v_gene: TRBV7-3
len: 15
j_gene: TRBJ2-3
CDR3aa: CASSPQREGRYTQYF
CDR3nt: TGTGCCAGCAGCCCGCAGCGGGAGGGCCGATATACGCAGTATTTT

abundance: NA
d_gene: NA
v_gene: TRBV5-6
len: 15
j_gene: TRBJ2-6
CDR3aa: CASSLTGTGANVLTF
CDR3nt: TGTGCCAGCAGCTTGACAGGGACTGGGGCCAACGTCCTGACTTTC